What follows are 31 T cell receptor beta chains derived from one specimen sequenced in a study of pediatric ulcerative colitis. Sequenced by immunoSEQ multiplex PCR; TCRdb stores in-frame clones only, minus some. The sample records fewer than 7,000 clones, about nine tenths being singletons. Sequenced sample: blood. The origin of the receptors is a girl between 5 and 17 years old who was a control in a study of pediatric ulcerative colitis.

There are a few counts of this clone. V and J are TRBV6-4 and TRBJ2-2; D tentatively fits TRBD1 or TRBD2 (5 bases each). The V gene's germline CDR1 is MRHNA and CDR2 SNTAGT. The CDR3 is 14 amino acids. Trimming removed 0 bases from V and 3 bases from J, with 5 bases in between. CDR3: CASSDSGHTGELFF. The CDR3 DNA is TGTGCCAGCAGTGACTCGGGACACACCGGGGAGCTGTTTTTT.

The gene calls are TRBV7-2 and TRBJ2-7; D gene ambiguous. V was clipped by 1 base and J by 10 bases, with 8 bases between them. Germline CDR1 and CDR2: SGHTA and FQGNSA. There are 11 residues in the CDR3. CDR3 protein: CASSLVTEQYF. The CDR3 DNA is TGTGCCAGCAGCTTAGTTACGGAACAGTACTTC.

The chain employs TRBV29-1 and TRBJ1-4; D perhaps matches TRBD1 (5 bases). The length of the CDR3 is 12 residues. Germline lookup yields CDR1 SQVTM and CDR2 ANQGSEA. With 8 bases removed from V and 7 bases from J, the gap between germline ends came to 14 bases. The CDR3 reads CSMQGVGEKLFF. The CDR3 bases are TGCAGCATGCAGGGTGTAGGTGAAAAACTGTTTTTT.

The V and J genes are TRBV6-4 and TRBJ2-3; no clear D. Germline V gene sequence: CDR1 MRHNA, CDR2 SNTAGT. Trimming left V 4 bases short and J 6 bases short, with 5 bases between. The CDR3 is made up of 11 amino acids. The CDR3 loop is CASSVGDTQYF. The CDR3 coding sequence is TGTGCCAGCAGTGTCGGGGATACGCAGTATTTT.

The chain is built from TRBV28 and TRBJ2-7; D may be TRBD1 (6 bases). CDR1 is MDHEN, CDR2 SYDVKM, per germline. Trimming pared 4 bases from V and 2 bases from J, leaving 12 bases between. The CDR3 spans 14 residues. This CDR3 is CASSSRRQAYEQYF. CDR3 sequence (DNA): TGTGCCAGCAGTTCGCGAAGACAGGCCTACGAGCAGTACTTC.

The rearrangement links TRBV28 to TRBJ2-7, with D unclear. V was cut by 3 bases and J by 2 bases, with 14 bases left in between. This CDR3 is 15 amino acids long. CDR1 is MDHEN and CDR2 is SYDVKM in the germline V gene. CDR3 DNA sequence: TGTGCCAGCAGTTTGAGCTTCCTCTCAACCTACGAGCAGTACTTC. This translates into CASSLSFLSTYEQYF.

The CDR3 spells CASGLGLAGITDTQYF. As DNA, the CDR3 is TGTGCTAGTGGTTTGGGTCTAGCGGGGATCACAGATACGCAGTATTTT. The chain couples TRBV12-5 to TRBJ2-3, with 9 bases identical to TRBD2. V lost 1 base, J lost 2 bases, and 4 bases stayed unmatched. Germline CDR1 reads LGHNT; CDR2 reads FRNRAP. This CDR3 contains 16 residues.

J is TRBJ1-2 and V is TRBV4-2; D unresolved. The V end lost 0 bases, the J end lost 7 bases, and 12 bases lay between the germline ends. Germline V gene data show CDR1 as LGHNA and CDR2 as YNFKEQ. The CDR3 runs 14 residues. CDR3 sequence (DNA): TGTGCCAGCAGCCAAGACCCTCGGCTTAGTGGCTACACCTTC. Protein sequence: CASSQDPRLSGYTF.

The chain carries TRBV19 and TRBJ1-3, with D tentatively TRBD1 (5 bases). This CDR3 contains 12 residues. The germline V and J ends were trimmed by 6 bases and 4 bases, with 7 bases remaining between them. CDR1 is LNHDA and CDR2 is SQIVND in the germline V gene (reference sequence). As DNA, the CDR3 is TGTGCCAGTAGAGGGGACGGAAACACCATATATTTT. This sequence encodes CASRGDGNTIYF.

This chain uses TRBV2 with TRBJ2-7; 7 nucleotides align to TRBD1. The germline V gene has CDR1 SNHLY and CDR2 FYNNEI. CDR3 size: 15 residues. V was pared by 5 bases and J by 2 bases, with 9 bases of the junction left unmatched. The CDR3 region is CASSKTGTVPYEQYF. The DNA of the CDR3 is TGTGCCAGCAGTAAAACCGGGACAGTACCCTACGAGCAGTACTTC.

This chain uses TRBV6-1 with TRBJ2-7; no firm D call. CDR3 length equals 11 residues. V lost 8 bases and J 6 bases, leaving 11 bases between the germline ends. Per germline, CDR1 MNHNS and CDR2 SASEGT. CDR3 in amino acids: CASRVWGEQYF. DNA for the CDR3: TGTGCCAGCCGGGTGTGGGGCGAGCAGTACTTC.

This chain uses TRBV7-6 with TRBJ2-2, with D maybe TRBD1 (5 bases). V gave up 4 bases and J gave up 0 bases, with 9 bases separating them. Germline V gives CDR1 SGHVS, CDR2 FNYEAQ. The CDR3 is made up of 15 amino acids. This CDR3 is CASSSDRANTGELFF. The CDR3 bases are TGTGCCAGCAGCTCCGACAGAGCGAACACCGGGGAGCTGTTTTTT. Supplemented by reference TRBV7-6 and TRBJ2-2, the full variable domain reads GAGVSQSPRYKVTKRGQDVALRCDPISGHVSLYWYRQALGQGPEFLTYFNYEAQQDKSGLPNDRFSAERPEGSISTLTIQRTEQRDSAMYRCASSSDRANTGELFFGEGSRLTVL.

The chain carries TRBV19 and TRBJ1-6, with TRBD1 as a possible D gene (5 bases). The CDR3 spans 16 residues. Germline assignment: CDR1 LNHDA and CDR2 SQIVND (reference sequence). The V and J ends lost 3 bases and 6 bases respectively, with 15 bases between them. CDR3 nucleotides: TGTGCCAGTAGTATTTCAACAGGAACGGGTAATTCACCCCTCCACTTT. This encodes CASSISTGTGNSPLHF.

The gene calls are TRBV4-3 and TRBJ2-3; D perhaps matches TRBD2 (6 bases). The germline gives CDR1 LGHNA, CDR2 YSLEER. V lost 1 base, J lost 4 bases, and 21 bases lay in between. The CDR3 has 18 amino acids. The CDR3 loop is CASSQAGRLGALPDTQYF. The CDR3 region has the DNA TGCGCCAGCAGCCAAGCAGGTCGACTAGGTGCACTCCCAGATACGCAGTATTTT.

The sample holds a few counts of this clone. V gene TRBV7-9 combines with J gene TRBJ2-7, with TRBD1 as a possible D gene (5 bases). The CDR3 length is 14 residues. The germline gives CDR1 SEHNR, CDR2 FQNEAQ (reference sequence). The ends were cut back, 2 bases at V and 6 bases at J, with 14 bases in the middle. The CDR3 is CASSLSIRQGEQYF. In DNA form, the CDR3 reads TGTGCCAGCAGCTTATCGATCCGGCAGGGCGAGCAGTACTTC. Full variable domain (outside the CDR3, taken from reference TRBV7-9 and TRBJ2-7): DTGVSQNPRHKITKRGQNVTFRCDPISEHNRLYWYRQTLGQGPEFLTYFQNEAQLEKSRLLSDRFSAERPKGSFSTLEIQRTEQGDSAMYLCASSLSIRQGEQYFGPGTRLTVT.

This chain's CDR3 is CASSRTQGGETQYF. The CDR3 region has the DNA TGTGCCAGCAGCCGAACCCAGGGAGGGGAGACCCAGTACTTC. The chain has TRBV6-5 and TRBJ2-5; 7 nucleotides agree with TRBD2. Germline-derived CDR1 and CDR2 are MNHEY and SVGAGI. The CDR3 runs to 14 residues. V shed 6 bases, J shed 5 bases, and the junction held 9 bases outside the gene matches.

The chain couples TRBV7-8 to TRBJ2-1; 13 bases line up with TRBD2. Germline CDR1 SGHVS, CDR2 FQNEAQ. Unmatched junction bases numbered 6, after V lost 5 bases and J lost 5 bases. The CDR3 has 16 residues. The CDR3 nucleotides are TGTGCCAGCAGCCGCGGACTAGCGGGAGAGGACAATGAGCAGTTCTTC. It translates to CASSRGLAGEDNEQFF.

The genes are TRBV29-1 and TRBJ2-7; D not resolved. Deletions cut 7 bases from V and 3 bases from J, with 10 bases between. CDR3 length equals 11 residues. In germline, CDR1 is SQVTM, CDR2 ANQGSEA. This chain's CDR3 is CSARAHYEQYF. The CDR3 nucleotides read TGCAGCGCCCGGGCCCACTACGAGCAGTACTTC.

This rearrangement joins TRBV5-1 to TRBJ1-1, with TRBD1 as a possible D gene (5 bases). V was trimmed by 4 bases and J by 1 base, leaving 11 bases between them. Germline CDR1 is SGHRS and CDR2 is YFSETQ. CDR3 length: 14 amino acids. The CDR3 spells CASSIGHPNTEAFF. In nucleotides, the CDR3 is TGCGCCAGCAGCATCGGACACCCGAACACTGAAGCTTTCTTT.

The V call is TRBV10-1, the J call TRBJ1-4, with unresolved D. This CDR3 spans 13 amino acids. Per the germline V gene, CDR1 is WNHNN and CDR2 is SYGVQD (reference sequence). V lost 3 bases and J 3 bases, leaving 5 bases between the germline ends. This CDR3 reads CASSDQANEKLFF. In DNA form, the CDR3 reads TGCGCCAGCAGTGATCAGGCTAATGAAAAACTGTTTTTT.

The J gene is TRBJ1-1, the V gene TRBV5-1, with D unclear. Germline CDR1 is SGHRS and CDR2 is YFSETQ. The CDR3 spans 15 residues. Trimming shortened V by 1 base and J by 0 bases, and 10 bases separated the two germline ends. The CDR3 region is CASSLFRAMNTEAFF. In DNA, the CDR3 is TGCGCCAGCAGCTTGTTTCGGGCCATGAACACTGAAGCTTTCTTT.

The V gene is TRBV7-2, the J gene TRBJ1-1; D is unresolved. V lost 5 bases to trimming and J lost 1 base, with 11 bases between them. CDR3 length equals 14 residues. CDR1 is SGHTA and CDR2 is FQGNSA in the germline V gene. The CDR3, as DNA: TGTGCCAGCAGCCCAATCCTAGGGAACACTGAAGCTTTCTTT. Translated, it gives CASSPILGNTEAFF.

V gene TRBV7-6 combines with J gene TRBJ2-7; D remains unclear. V lost 5 bases, J lost 0 bases, and 11 bases lay in between. CDR1 is SGHVS, CDR2 FNYEAQ, per germline. There are 14 residues in the CDR3. CDR3 sequence (DNA): TGTGCCAGCAGCCTACACTTAAACTCCTACGAGCAGTACTTC. It yields the protein CASSLHLNSYEQYF.

The chain is built from TRBV18 and TRBJ2-3, with TRBD1 identical over 7 bases. CDR1 KGHSH and CDR2 LQKENI come from the germline V gene. With 2 bases clipped from V and 0 bases from J, the junction kept 2 bases outside the gene matches. CDR3 length equals 15 residues. The CDR3 protein is CASSPRDSSTDTQYF. The DNA of the CDR3 is TGTGCCAGCTCACCAAGGGACAGTAGCACAGATACGCAGTATTTT.

This chain links TRBV7-6 with TRBJ2-7; D call uncertain. The germline V gene encodes CDR1 SGHVS and CDR2 FNYEAQ. V was shortened by 5 bases and J by 2 bases, with 13 bases between the two germline ends. CDR3 length equals 14 residues. In nucleotides, the CDR3 is TGTGCCAGCAGCCCTGTCCTAGGTACCTACGAGCAGTACTTC. Protein product: CASSPVLGTYEQYF.

This clone has only one observation. V gene TRBV4-3 combines with J gene TRBJ2-7; 7 nucleotides line up with TRBD1. CDR1 and CDR2 (germline): LGHNA, YSLEER. Trimming cost V 4 bases and J 2 bases; bases outside gene matches: 5. CDR3 size: 14 residues. CDR3 DNA sequence: TGCGCCAGCAGCCTATCCGGGACAGCCTACGAGCAGTACTTC. This encodes CASSLSGTAYEQYF.

The chain has TRBV27 and TRBJ1-2; D gene ambiguous. Trimming shortened V by 6 bases and J by 0 bases, and 14 bases separated the two germline ends. The V gene's germline CDR1 is MNHEY and CDR2 SMNVEV (reference sequence). The CDR3 is 15 amino acids. CDR3 sequence (DNA): TGTGCCAGCAGGCAAAAAACCGGGACTAACTATGGCTACACCTTC. Amino acid sequence: CASRQKTGTNYGYTF.

V and J are TRBV10-2 and TRBJ1-5; D is possibly TRBD1 (5 bases). The CDR3 runs 14 residues. Germline V gene data show CDR1 as WSHSY and CDR2 as SAAADI. Trimming left V 3 bases short and J 7 bases short, with 13 bases between. The CDR3 nucleotides read TGCGCCAGCAGTGATTCGGGGGGGTACCAGCCCCAGCATTTT. Protein: CASSDSGGYQPQHF.

V and J are TRBV5-1 and TRBJ2-5; TRBD2 matches at 9 bases. This CDR3 is 15 amino acids long. Germline CDR1 is SGHRS and CDR2 is YFSETQ. V dropped 2 bases and J dropped 2; count of bases not matched to a gene: 4. CDR3 sequence reads: CASSFGTSRQETQYF. For the CDR3, the DNA is TGCGCCAGCAGCTTTGGGACTAGCAGACAAGAGACCCAGTACTTC.

This clone was found once. The rearrangement uses TRBV7-8 and TRBJ1-1; D gene ambiguous. Trimming took off 0 bases at V and 2 bases at J, with 7 bases between the two ends. CDR3 length equals 14 residues. CDR1 SGHVS and CDR2 FQNEAQ come from the germline V gene. The DNA for the CDR3 is TGTGCCAGCAGCTTAGCGTTTCCAAACACTGAAGCTTTCTTT. This sequence encodes CASSLAFPNTEAFF.

The chain combines TRBV6-1 with TRBJ1-4; tentative D call: TRBD1 (6 bases). The V gene's germline CDR1 is MNHNS and CDR2 SASEGT. V was clipped by 4 bases and J by 5 bases, with 8 bases between them. This CDR3 is 13 amino acids long. The CDR3 is CASSGTENEKLFF. CDR3 sequence (DNA): TGTGCCAGCAGTGGGACAGAAAATGAAAAACTGTTTTTT.